The rows below give T cell receptor beta chains drawn from one sample of a study of T cells in Graves' hyperthyroidism and ophthalmopathy. TCRdb reanalysed the multiplex PCR reads using MiXCR and keeps one entry per CDR3 protein. Of roughly 300,000 distinct CDR3 sequences detected, 20% to 25% appear once; the ten largest clones hold around half. The sample was blood. The source of these receptors is a woman aged 45-65 years with Graves' hyperthyroidism. Both conserved end residues are part of each CDR3. D genes are given only for firm matches. Clone sizes are given selectively: once, few, many, or a class where the clone is expanded.

size: many; J: TRBJ1-2; V: TRBV7-6; D: -; DNA: TGTGCCAGCAGCTTGAGGGGGGCCCGGGATGGCTACACCTTC; CDR3: CASSLRGARDGYTF
size: many; J: TRBJ2-7; V: TRBV11-1; D: TRBD1; DNA: TGTGCCAGCAGCGTGACTCTTGGACAGGGGTCAAACGAGCAGTACTTC; CDR3: CASSVTLGQGSNEQYF
size: few; J: TRBJ1-4; V: TRBV20-1; D: TRBD1; DNA: TGCAGTGCTAGAGCAGGGGGCGAACGAGAAAAACTGTTTTTT; CDR3: CSARAGGEREKLFF
size: few; J: TRBJ2-4; V: TRBV11-2; D: TRBD2; DNA: TGTGCCAGCAGCTTAGTGGGGGGGACTCTAGCCAAAAACATTCAGTACTTC; CDR3: CASSLVGGTLAKNIQYF
size: few; J: TRBJ2-7; V: TRBV6-1; D: TRBD2; DNA: TGTGCCAGCAGTCCGAGGACTAGCGGGAGTTTCTTCGAGCAGTACTTC; CDR3: CASSPRTSGSFFEQYF
size: -; J: TRBJ2-7; V: TRBV12-3/TRBV12-4; D: TRBD1; DNA: TGTGCCAGCAGATTGGGACCCAGGGGGTACGAGCAGTACTTC; CDR3: CASRLGPRGYEQYF
size: many; J: TRBJ2-3; V: TRBV28; D: -; DNA: TGTGCCAGCAGTTTATTAGGGGGAAGGGCTCGCACAGATACGCAGTATTTT; CDR3: CASSLLGGRARTDTQYF
size: -; J: TRBJ2-2; V: TRBV29-1; D: -; DNA: TGCAGCGTTTTCCCAGGTCCCACCGGGGAGCTGTTTTTT; CDR3: CSVFPGPTGELFF
size: many; J: TRBJ2-7; V: TRBV9; D: -; DNA: TGTGCCAGCAGCGTAGGCAGGGCGAACTACGAGCAGTACTTC; CDR3: CASSVGRANYEQYF
size: many; J: TRBJ2-3; V: TRBV7-6; D: -; DNA: TGTGCCAGCAACCGGGGAGTCACAGATACGCAGTATTTT; CDR3: CASNRGVTDTQYF
size: many; J: TRBJ1-6; V: TRBV5-1; D: TRBD1; DNA: TGCGCCAGCAGCCTGGAGGGACAGCAGAATTCACCCCTCCACTTT; CDR3: CASSLEGQQNSPLHF
size: many; J: TRBJ2-3; V: TRBV20-1; D: -; DNA: TGCAGTGCTACCCGGGACTTAGATACGCAGTATTTT; CDR3: CSATRDLDTQYF
size: many; J: TRBJ2-1; V: TRBV12-5; D: TRBD1; DNA: TGTGCTAGTGGTTTGGGCGACAGGGGGCTTTACAATGAGCAGTTCTTC; CDR3: CASGLGDRGLYNEQFF
size: few; J: TRBJ1-2; V: TRBV2; D: -; DNA: TGTGCCAGCAGTGATAGAAGGGGGGCTAACTATGGCTACACCTTC; CDR3: CASSDRRGANYGYTF
size: many; J: TRBJ2-3; V: TRBV20-1; D: TRBD2; DNA: TGCAGTGCTAGAGATCGGACTAGCGGGGGCACAGATACGCAGTATTTT; CDR3: CSARDRTSGGTDTQYF
size: many; J: TRBJ2-3; V: TRBV19; D: -; DNA: TGTGCCAGTAGTACAATCGGCGGGGTTACCACAGATACGCAGTATTTT; CDR3: CASSTIGGVTTDTQYF
size: many; J: TRBJ1-5; V: TRBV20-1; D: -; DNA: TGCAGTGCTAGCGCAGGGGAGGGAAGCAATCAGCCCCAGCATTTT; CDR3: CSASAGEGSNQPQHF
size: many; J: TRBJ2-2; V: TRBV7-9; D: TRBD1; DNA: TGTGCCAGCAGCTGGGGGGACAGGGGATCCGGGGAGCTGTTTTTT; CDR3: CASSWGDRGSGELFF
size: -; J: TRBJ2-1; V: TRBV6-1; D: -; DNA: TGTGCCAGCAGTGCCCTTAGGGGGGATTCCTACAATGAGCAGTTCTTC; CDR3: CASSALRGDSYNEQFF
size: -; J: TRBJ2-3; V: TRBV11-1; D: TRBD2; DNA: TGTGCCAGCAGCTTACGGTCTAGCGGGGGCCCAGATACGCAGTATTTT; CDR3: CASSLRSSGGPDTQYF
size: many; J: TRBJ2-1; V: TRBV9; D: TRBD2; DNA: TGTGCCAGCAGCCCTCGCGGAGGCCTGACTAGCGGGAGCTACAATGAGCAGTTCTTC; CDR3: CASSPRGGLTSGSYNEQFF
size: many; J: TRBJ1-1; V: TRBV5-1; D: TRBD1; DNA: TGCGCCAGCAGCTTGGCCGGACAGGAGGTCACTGAAGCTTTCTTT; CDR3: CASSLAGQEVTEAFF
size: many; J: TRBJ2-3; V: TRBV3-1; D: -; DNA: TGTGCCAGCAGCAAAGCGAGGAACACAGATACGCAGTATTTT; CDR3: CASSKARNTDTQYF
size: -; J: TRBJ1-5; V: TRBV7-8; D: -; DNA: TGTGCCAGCAGCTTAGTTTACGGGTTGGGTCTGAAGCCCCAGCATTTT; CDR3: CASSLVYGLGLKPQHF
size: -; J: TRBJ1-6; V: TRBV14; D: -; DNA: TGTGCCAGCAGCCAAGCACGGGTGCCCCTCCACTTT; CDR3: CASSQARVPLHF
size: many; J: TRBJ2-2; V: TRBV11-2; D: TRBD2; DNA: TGTGCCAGCAGAGGACTAGCGGGGCACACCGGGGAGCTGTTTTTT; CDR3: CASRGLAGHTGELFF
size: many; J: TRBJ2-2; V: TRBV20-1; D: TRBD2; DNA: TGCAGTGCTTCCGGGACTAGCGGGACCGGGGAGCTGTTTTTT; CDR3: CSASGTSGTGELFF
size: many; J: TRBJ2-2; V: TRBV14; D: TRBD1; DNA: TGTGCCAGCAGCCAAATACAGGGGGCCGGGGAGCTGTTTTTT; CDR3: CASSQIQGAGELFF
size: many; J: TRBJ2-3; V: TRBV2; D: -; DNA: TGTGCCAGTGGAGCACGAGATACGCAGTATTTT; CDR3: CASGARDTQYF
size: -; J: TRBJ1-1; V: TRBV30; D: -; DNA: TGTGCCTGGAGTGTCGGACCCACTGAAGCTTTCTTT; CDR3: CAWSVGPTEAFF
size: many; J: TRBJ2-6; V: TRBV30; D: -; DNA: TGTGCCTGGAGTGGGGGACCTGTCTCTGGGGCCAACGTCCTGACTTTC; CDR3: CAWSGGPVSGANVLTF